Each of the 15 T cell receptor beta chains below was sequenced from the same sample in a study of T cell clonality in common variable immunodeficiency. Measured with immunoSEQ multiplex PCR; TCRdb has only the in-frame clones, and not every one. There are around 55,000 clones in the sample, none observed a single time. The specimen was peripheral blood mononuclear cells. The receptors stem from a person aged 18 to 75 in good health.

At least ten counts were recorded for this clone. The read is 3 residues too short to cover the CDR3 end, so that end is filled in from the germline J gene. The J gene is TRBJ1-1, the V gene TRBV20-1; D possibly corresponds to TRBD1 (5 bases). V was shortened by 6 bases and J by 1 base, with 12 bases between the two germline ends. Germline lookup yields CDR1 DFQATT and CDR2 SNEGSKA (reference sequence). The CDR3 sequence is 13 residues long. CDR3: CSAEGHENTEAFF. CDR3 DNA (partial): TGCAGTGCAGAAGGACACGAGAACACTGAA.

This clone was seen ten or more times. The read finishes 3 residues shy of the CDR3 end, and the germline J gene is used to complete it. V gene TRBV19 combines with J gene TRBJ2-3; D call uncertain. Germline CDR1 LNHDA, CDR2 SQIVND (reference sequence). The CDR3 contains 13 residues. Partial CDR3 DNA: TGTGCCAGTAGTATAGGACATAGAGAGACG. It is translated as CASSIGHRET. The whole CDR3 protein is CASSIGHRETQYF.

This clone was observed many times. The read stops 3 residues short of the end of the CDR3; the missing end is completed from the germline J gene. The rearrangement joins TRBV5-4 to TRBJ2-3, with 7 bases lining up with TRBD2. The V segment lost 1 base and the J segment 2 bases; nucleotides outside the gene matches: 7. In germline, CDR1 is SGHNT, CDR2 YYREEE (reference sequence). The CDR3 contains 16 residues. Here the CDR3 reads CASSLRTSGATDTQYF. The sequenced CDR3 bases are TGTGCCAGCAGCTTGCGCACGAGCGGGGCCACAGATACG.

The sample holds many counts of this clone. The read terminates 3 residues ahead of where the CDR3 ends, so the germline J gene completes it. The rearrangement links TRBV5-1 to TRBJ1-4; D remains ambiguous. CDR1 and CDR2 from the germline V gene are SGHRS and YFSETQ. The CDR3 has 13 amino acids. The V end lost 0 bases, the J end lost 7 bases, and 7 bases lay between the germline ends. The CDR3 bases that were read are TGCGCCAGCAGCTTGGGTGGCGGTGAAAAA. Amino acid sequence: CASSLGGGEK. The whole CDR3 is CASSLGGGEKLFF.

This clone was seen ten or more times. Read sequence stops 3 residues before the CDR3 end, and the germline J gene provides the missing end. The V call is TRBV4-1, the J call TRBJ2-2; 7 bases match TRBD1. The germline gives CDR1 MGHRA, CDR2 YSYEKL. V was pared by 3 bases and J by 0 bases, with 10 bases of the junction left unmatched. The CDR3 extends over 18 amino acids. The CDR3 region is CASSHRFRTGTNTGELFF. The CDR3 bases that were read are TGCGCCAGCAGCCACCGATTCCGGACAGGCACGAACACCGGGGAG.

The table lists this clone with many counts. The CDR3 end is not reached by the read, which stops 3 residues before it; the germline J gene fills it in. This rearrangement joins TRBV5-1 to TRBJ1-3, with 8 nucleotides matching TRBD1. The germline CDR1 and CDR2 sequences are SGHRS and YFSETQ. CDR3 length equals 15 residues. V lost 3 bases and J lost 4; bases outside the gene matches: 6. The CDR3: CASSSGTGFGNTIYF. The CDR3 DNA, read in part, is TGCGCCAGCAGCTCCGGGACAGGATTCGGAAACACC.

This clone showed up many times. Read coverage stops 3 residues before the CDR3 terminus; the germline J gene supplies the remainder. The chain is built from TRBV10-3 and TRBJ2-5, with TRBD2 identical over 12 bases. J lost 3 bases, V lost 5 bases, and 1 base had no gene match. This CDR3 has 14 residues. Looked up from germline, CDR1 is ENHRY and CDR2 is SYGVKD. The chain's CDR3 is CAISPSGREETQYF. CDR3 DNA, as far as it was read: TGTGCCATCAGTCCTAGCGGGAGGGAAGAGACC.

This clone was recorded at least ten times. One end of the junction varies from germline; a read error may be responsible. The DNA read from the CDR3 is TGCGCTAGCAGCCAAGAAATTAATTTCCGAGAGACC. It yields the protein CASSQEINFRET. The full CDR3 reads CASSQEINFRETQYF. This chain links TRBV4-1 with TRBJ2-5; D remains ambiguous. The read gets to within 3 residues of the CDR3 end, and the germline J gene fills in the rest. The CDR3 spans 15 residues. Germline CDR1 is MGHRA and CDR2 is YSYEKL.

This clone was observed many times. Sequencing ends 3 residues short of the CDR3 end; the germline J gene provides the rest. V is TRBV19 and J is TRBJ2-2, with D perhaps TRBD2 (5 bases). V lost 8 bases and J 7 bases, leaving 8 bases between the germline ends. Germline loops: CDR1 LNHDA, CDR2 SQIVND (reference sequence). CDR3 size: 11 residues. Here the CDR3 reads CASRGFGELFF. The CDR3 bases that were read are TGTGCCAGTCGGGGTTTCGGGGAG.

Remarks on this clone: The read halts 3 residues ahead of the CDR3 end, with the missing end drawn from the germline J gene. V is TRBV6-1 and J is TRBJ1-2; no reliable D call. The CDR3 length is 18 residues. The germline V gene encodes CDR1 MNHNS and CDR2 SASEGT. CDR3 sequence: CASSERSSGSFRSYDYTF. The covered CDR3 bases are TGTGCCAGCAGTGAAAGGTCTAGCGGGAGTTTTAGGTCCTACGAC.

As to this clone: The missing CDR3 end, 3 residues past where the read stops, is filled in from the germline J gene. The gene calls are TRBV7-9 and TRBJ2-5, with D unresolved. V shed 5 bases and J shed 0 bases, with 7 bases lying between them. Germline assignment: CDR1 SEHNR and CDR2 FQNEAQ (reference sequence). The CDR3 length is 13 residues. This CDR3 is CASSPGYQETQYF. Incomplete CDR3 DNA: TGTGCCAGCAGCCCCGGTTACCAAGAGACC.

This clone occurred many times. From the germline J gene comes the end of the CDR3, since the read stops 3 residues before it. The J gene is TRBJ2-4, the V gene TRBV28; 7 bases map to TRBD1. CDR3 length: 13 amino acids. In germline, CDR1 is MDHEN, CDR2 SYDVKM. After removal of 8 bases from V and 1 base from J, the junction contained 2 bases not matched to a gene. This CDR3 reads CASSRGAKNIQYF. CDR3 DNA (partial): TGTGCCAGCTCCAGGGGGGCCAAAAACATT.

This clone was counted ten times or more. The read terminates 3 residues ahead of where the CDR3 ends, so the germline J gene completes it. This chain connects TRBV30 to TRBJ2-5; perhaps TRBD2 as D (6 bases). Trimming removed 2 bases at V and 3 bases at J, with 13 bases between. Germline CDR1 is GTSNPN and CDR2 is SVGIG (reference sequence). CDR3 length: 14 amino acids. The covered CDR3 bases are TGTGCCTGGAGTACTGCGGGCGGGGAAGAGACC. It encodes CAWSTAGGEET. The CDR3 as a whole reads CAWSTAGGEETQYF.

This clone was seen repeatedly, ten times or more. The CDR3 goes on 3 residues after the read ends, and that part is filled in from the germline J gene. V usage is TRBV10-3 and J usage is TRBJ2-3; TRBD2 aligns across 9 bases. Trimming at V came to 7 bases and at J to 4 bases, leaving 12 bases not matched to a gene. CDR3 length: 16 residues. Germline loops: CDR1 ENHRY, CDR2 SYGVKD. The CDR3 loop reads CAITEAGGRFSDTQYF. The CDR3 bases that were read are TGTGCCATCACCGAAGCGGGGGGTCGCTTTTCAGATACG.

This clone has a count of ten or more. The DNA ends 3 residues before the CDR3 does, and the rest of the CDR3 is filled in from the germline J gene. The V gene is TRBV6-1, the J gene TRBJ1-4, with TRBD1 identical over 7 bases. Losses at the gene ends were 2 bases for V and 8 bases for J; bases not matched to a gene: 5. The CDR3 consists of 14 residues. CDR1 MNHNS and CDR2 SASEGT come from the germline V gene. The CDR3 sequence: CASSEQGGGEKLFF. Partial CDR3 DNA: TGTGCCAGCAGTGAACAGGGGGGAGGCGAAAAA.